Listed below are T cell receptor beta chains from one sample, sequenced in a study of control samples from healthy donors and cancer patients. Here immunoSEQ multiplex PCR was the method, and the copy in TCRdb shows in-frame clones only, minus some. The sample carries a few hundred thousand clones, 90% recorded once. The specimen was PBMCs. These receptors were taken from a middle-aged man with head and neck cancer. Both conserved end residues are part of each CDR3. Each record gives: clone size, V gene, J gene, D gene, CDR3 DNA, CDR3 protein. The D gene is left open where the match is weak. Rows may omit the clone size; those that give it use once, few, many or a size class.

>.|TRBV7-2|TRBJ2-7|.
TGTGCCAGCAGCGAGATTTTAATCTACGAGCAGTACTTC
CASSEILIYEQYF
>.|TRBV6-5|TRBJ1-3|.
TGTGCCAGCAGAGTTACTCGGGGGCGGAGAAACACCATATATTTT
CASRVTRGRRNTIYF
>.|TRBV4-2|TRBJ2-5|.
TGTGCCAGCAGCCCAGGCGGACAGCGGGCTTCCCAGTACTTC
CASSPGGQRASQYF
>.|TRBV11-2|TRBJ2-7|.
TGTGCCAGCAGCTTAGGCGCATACGAGCAGTACTTC
CASSLGAYEQYF
>.|TRBV5-8|TRBJ2-7|TRBD1
TGTGCCAGCAGCTCACCGGATTTAGGGGGCCACGAGCAGTACTTC
CASSSPDLGGHEQYF
>.|TRBV19|TRBJ1-1|TRBD1
TGTGCCAGTAGTATCAGACAGGGTGGGGTGAACACTGAAGCTTTCTTT
CASSIRQGGVNTEAFF
>.|TRBV19|TRBJ1-1|TRBD1
TGTGCCAGCTGGATCCAGGGGGGCACTGAAGCTTTCTTT
CASWIQGGTEAFF
>.|TRBV11-2|TRBJ2-7|.
TGTGCCAGCAGCTTAGATGTCAGGGCGGACGAGCAGTACTTC
CASSLDVRADEQYF
>.|TRBV29-1|TRBJ1-1|TRBD1
TGCAGCGTCCGGGACAGGGGGGTGGTCACTGAAGCTTTCTTT
CSVRDRGVVTEAFF
>.|TRBV7-6|TRBJ2-1|TRBD2
TGTGCCAGCAGCTTAACAGGCCGGACTAGCGGGAGGAACAATGAGCAGTTCTTC
CASSLTGRTSGRNNEQFF
>.|TRBV6-5|TRBJ1-1|TRBD1
TGTGCCACCCAGGGGGGTTGGGTCGCGAACACTGAAGCTTTCTTT
CATQGGWVANTEAFF
>.|TRBV11-3|TRBJ2-1|TRBD2
TGTGCCAGCAGCTCGGGCGGGAGTCGATATGAGCAGTTCTTC
CASSSGGSRYEQFF
>.|TRBV28|TRBJ2-7|.
TGTGCCAGCGCGACAGGCGGTGAGCAGTACTTC
CASATGGEQYF
>.|TRBV19|TRBJ2-5|.
TGTGCCAGTAGTATATCGCGGGACCCGGAGACCCAGTACTTC
CASSISRDPETQYF
>.|TRBV28|TRBJ2-1|TRBD2
TGTGCCAGCAGCGCTAGCGGGAGTAGGCAGTTCTTC
CASSASGSRQFF
>.|TRBV5-1|TRBJ1-2|.
TGCGCCAGCAGCTTGGATACAAACAGGGTTTATGGCTACACCTTC
CASSLDTNRVYGYTF
>.|TRBV5-1|TRBJ2-3|.
TGCGCCAGCAGCTTGGAGGGGGGTTCAGATACGCAGTATTTT
CASSLEGGSDTQYF
>few|TRBV5-1|TRBJ1-4|TRBD1
TGCGCCAGCAGCTTGACAGGGGGGTCTAATGAAAAACTGTTTTTT
CASSLTGGSNEKLFF
>.|TRBV11-2|TRBJ1-1|.
TGTGCCAGCAGCTTAGTTTCGGGACTGAACACTGAAGCTTTCTTT
CASSLVSGLNTEAFF
>few|TRBV6-5|TRBJ2-5|TRBD2
TGTGCCAGCCAGCGGGGGGCGCAAGAGACCCAGTACTTC
CASQRGAQETQYF
>.|TRBV11-2|TRBJ1-2|.
TGTGCCAGCAGACAGGCAGGGGTGCGCTACACCTTC
CASRQAGVRYTF